This T cell receptor beta chain is drawn from a study of shared clonotypes between healthy human individuals. Several immunoSEQ plates held equal portions of the genomic DNA taken from each subset. Study processing details: Filtering differed because ImmunoSEQ produced junction-only sequences that carried no quality scores. The repertoire was sequenced with immunoSEQ multiplex PCR; TCRdb's copy has only in-frame clones and lacks some. V, J and clone size are taken as reported in that table, and D and trimming were inferred from the DNA itself. This table has 950,000 to 1,300,000 clones, roughly 80% appearing once. This CDR3 region has 17 residues. V was trimmed by 2 bases and J by 0 bases, leaving 16 bases between them. CDR1 is KGHSH, CDR2 LQKENI, per germline.

The sequenced sample consisted of memory CD4+ T cells sorted from blood. Documented subset: CD45RA-negative fraction. This TCR derives from a man younger than 35 in good health. The V gene is TRBV18, the J gene TRBJ2-5, with D maybe TRBD2 (5 bases). Written as DNA, the CDR3 is TGTGCCAGCTCACCAGGTCTAGCCACTACACACCAAGAGACCCAGTACTTC. Translation: CASSPGLATTHQETQYF.